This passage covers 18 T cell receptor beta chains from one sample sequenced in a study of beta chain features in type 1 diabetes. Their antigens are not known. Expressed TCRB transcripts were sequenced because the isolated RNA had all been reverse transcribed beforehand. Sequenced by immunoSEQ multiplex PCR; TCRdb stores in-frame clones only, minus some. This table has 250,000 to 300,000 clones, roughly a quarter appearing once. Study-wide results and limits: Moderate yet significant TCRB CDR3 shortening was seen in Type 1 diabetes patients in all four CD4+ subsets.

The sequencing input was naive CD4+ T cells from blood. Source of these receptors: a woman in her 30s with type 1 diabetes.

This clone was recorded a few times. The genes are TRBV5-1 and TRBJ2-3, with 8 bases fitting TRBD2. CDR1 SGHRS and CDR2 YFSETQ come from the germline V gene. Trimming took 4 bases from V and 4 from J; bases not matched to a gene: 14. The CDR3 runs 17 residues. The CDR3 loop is CASSVASGTSVPDTQYF. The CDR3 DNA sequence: TGCGCCAGCAGCGTGGCCTCCGGGACTAGTGTCCCAGATACGCAGTATTTT.

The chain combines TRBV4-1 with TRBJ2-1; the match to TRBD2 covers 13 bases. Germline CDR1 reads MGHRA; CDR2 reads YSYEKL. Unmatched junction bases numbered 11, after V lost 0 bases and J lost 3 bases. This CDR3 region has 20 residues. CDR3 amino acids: CASSQDRTGLAGVGYNEQFF. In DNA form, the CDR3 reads TGCGCCAGCAGCCAAGATCGTACCGGACTAGCGGGAGTAGGCTACAATGAGCAGTTCTTC.

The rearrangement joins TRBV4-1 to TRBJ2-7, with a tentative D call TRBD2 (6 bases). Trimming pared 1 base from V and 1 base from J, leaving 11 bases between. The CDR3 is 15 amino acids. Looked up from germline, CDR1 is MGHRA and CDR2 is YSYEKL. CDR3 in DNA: TGCGCCAGCAGCCAAGTTAGCGGAGATTCCTACGAGCAGTACTTC. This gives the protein CASSQVSGDSYEQYF.

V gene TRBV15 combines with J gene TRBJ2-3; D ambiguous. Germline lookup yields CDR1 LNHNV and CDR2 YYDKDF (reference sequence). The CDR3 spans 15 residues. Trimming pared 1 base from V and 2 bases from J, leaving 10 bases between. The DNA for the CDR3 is TGTGCCACCAGCAGAGGCCGGTACCTCACAGATACGCAGTATTTT. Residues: CATSRGRYLTDTQYF.

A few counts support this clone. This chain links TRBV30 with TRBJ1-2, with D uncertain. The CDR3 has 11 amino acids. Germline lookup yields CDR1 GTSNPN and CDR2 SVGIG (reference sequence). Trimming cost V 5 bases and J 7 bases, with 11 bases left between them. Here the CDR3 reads CAWGSPGGYTF. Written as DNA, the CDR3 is TGTGCCTGGGGGTCACCGGGTGGCTACACCTTC.

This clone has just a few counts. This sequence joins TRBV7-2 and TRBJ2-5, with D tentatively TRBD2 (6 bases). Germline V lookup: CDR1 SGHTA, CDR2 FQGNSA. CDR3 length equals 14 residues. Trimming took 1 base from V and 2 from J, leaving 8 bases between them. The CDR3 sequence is CASSLGSGQETQYF. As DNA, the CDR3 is TGTGCCAGCAGCTTAGGTAGCGGACAAGAGACCCAGTACTTC.

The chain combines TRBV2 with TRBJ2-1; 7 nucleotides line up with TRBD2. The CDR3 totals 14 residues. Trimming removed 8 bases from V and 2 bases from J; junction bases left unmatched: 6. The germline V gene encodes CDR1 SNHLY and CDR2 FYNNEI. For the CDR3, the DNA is TGTGCCAGCGGCGGGGGTCCGACCTACAATGAGCAGTTCTTC. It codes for CASGGGPTYNEQFF. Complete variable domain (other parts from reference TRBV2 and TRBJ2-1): EPEVTQTPSHQVTQMGQEVILRCVPISNHLYFYWYRQILGQKVEFLVSFYNNEISEKSEIFDDQFSVERPDGSNFTLKIRSTKLEDSAMYFCASGGGPTYNEQFFGPGTRLTVL.

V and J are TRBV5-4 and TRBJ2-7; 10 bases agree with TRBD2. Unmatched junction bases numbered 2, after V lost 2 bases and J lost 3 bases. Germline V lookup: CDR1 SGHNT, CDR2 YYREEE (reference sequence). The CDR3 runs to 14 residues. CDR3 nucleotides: TGTGCCAGCAGCTTAGCGGGAGGGAGCTACGAGCAGTACTTC. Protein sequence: CASSLAGGSYEQYF. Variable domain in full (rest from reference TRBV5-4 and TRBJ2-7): ETGVTQSPTHLIKTRGQQVTLRCSSQSGHNTVSWYQQALGQGPQFIFQYYREEENGRGNFPPRFSGLQFPNYSSELNVNALELDDSALYLCASSLAGGSYEQYFGPGTRLTVT.

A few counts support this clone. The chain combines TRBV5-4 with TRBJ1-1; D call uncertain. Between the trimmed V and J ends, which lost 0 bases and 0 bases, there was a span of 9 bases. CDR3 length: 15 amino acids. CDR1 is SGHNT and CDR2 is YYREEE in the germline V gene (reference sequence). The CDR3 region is CASSLAEQLNTEAFF. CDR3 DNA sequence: TGTGCCAGCAGCTTGGCCGAACAGTTGAACACTGAAGCTTTCTTT.

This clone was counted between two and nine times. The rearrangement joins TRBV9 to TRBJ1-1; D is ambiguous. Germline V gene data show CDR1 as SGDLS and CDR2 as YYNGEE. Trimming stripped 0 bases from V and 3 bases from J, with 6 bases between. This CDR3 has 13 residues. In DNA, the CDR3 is TGTGCCAGCAGCGTAGAATATGACACTGAAGCTTTCTTT. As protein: CASSVEYDTEAFF.

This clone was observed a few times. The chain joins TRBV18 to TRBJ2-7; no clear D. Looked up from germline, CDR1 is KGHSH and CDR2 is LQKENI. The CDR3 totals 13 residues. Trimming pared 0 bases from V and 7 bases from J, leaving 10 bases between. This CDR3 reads CASSPPMQREQYF. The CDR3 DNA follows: TGTGCCAGCTCACCACCGATGCAGCGTGAGCAGTACTTC.

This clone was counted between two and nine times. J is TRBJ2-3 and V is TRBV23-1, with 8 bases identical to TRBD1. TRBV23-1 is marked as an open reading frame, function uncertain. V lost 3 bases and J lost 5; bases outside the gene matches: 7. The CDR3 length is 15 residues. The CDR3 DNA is TGCGCCAGCAGTCAGTCAGGACAGGGTCAAGATACGCAGTATTTT. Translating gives CASSQSGQGQDTQYF.

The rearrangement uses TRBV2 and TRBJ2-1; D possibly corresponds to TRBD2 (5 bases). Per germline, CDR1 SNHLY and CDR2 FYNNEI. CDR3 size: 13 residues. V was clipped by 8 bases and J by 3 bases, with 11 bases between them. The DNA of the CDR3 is TGTGCCAGCGTGATAGCGATCTACAATGAGCAGTTCTTC. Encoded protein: CASVIAIYNEQFF.

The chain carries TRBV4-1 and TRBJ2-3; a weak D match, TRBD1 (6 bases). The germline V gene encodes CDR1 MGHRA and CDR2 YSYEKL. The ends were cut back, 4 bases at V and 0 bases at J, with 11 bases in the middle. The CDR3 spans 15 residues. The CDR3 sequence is CASSLTGHSTDTQYF. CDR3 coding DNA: TGCGCCAGCAGCCTAACGGGACACAGCACAGATACGCAGTATTTT.

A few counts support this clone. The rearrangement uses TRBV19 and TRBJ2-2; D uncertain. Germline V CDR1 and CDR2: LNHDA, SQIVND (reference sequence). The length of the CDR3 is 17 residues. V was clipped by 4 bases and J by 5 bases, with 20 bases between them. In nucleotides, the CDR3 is TGTGCCAGTAGTAAGGTTGGGCAGTCCCCAAGGACCGGGGAGCTGTTTTTT. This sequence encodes CASSKVGQSPRTGELFF.

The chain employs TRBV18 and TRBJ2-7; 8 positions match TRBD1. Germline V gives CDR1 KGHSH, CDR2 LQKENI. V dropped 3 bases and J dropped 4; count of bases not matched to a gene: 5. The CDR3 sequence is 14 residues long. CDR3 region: CASSPETGEYEQYF. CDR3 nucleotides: TGTGCCAGCTCACCCGAGACAGGGGAGTACGAGCAGTACTTC. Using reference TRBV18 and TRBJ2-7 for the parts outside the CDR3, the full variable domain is NAGVMQNPRHLVRRRGQEARLRCSPMKGHSHVYWYRQLPEEGLKFMVYLQKENIIDESGMPKERFSAEFPKEGPSILRIQQVVRGDSAAYFCASSPETGEYEQYFGPGTRLTVT.

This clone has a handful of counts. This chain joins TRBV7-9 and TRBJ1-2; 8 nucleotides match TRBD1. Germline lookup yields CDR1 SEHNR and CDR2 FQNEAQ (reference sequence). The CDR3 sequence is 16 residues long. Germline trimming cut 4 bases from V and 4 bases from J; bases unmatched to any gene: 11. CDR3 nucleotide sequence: TGTGCCAGCAGCTCTTGGGACAGGAGGCTCTCCTATGGCTACACCTTC. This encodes CASSSWDRRLSYGYTF.

DNA for the CDR3: TGTGCCAGCAGCCAGCGATTACTAGCGGGAGGACCGAGGGAGCAGTTCTTC. It encodes CASSQRLLAGGPREQFF. The chain couples TRBV14 to TRBJ2-1; 12 bases map to TRBD2. Looked up from germline, CDR1 is SGHDN and CDR2 is FVKESK. This CDR3 has 17 amino acids. V gave up 3 bases and J gave up 10 bases; unmatched junction bases: 13. The full variable domain, completed using reference TRBV14 and TRBJ2-1, is EAGVTQFPSHSVIEKGQTVTLRCDPISGHDNLYWYRRVMGKEIKFLLHFVKESKQDESGMPNNRFLAERTGGTYSTLKVQPAELEDSGVYFCASSQRLLAGGPREQFFGPGTRLTVL.